Listed below are T cell receptor beta chains from one sample, sequenced in a study of early T cells in non-severe SARS-CoV-2 infection. Each CDR3 protein gets one entry after TCRdb re-called the 5' RACE reads with MiXCR. The repertoire holds 32,000 or so distinct CDR3 sequences, over 4.5% seen once, with around an eighth in the top ten. Sequences were obtained from whole blood. These receptors were collected from an adult who was a healthcare worker with PCR-confirmed SARS-CoV-2 infection or an uninfected control (not recorded which). Each CDR3 is given with its conserved first and last residue. Fields, in order: J gene, D gene, V gene, clone size, CDR3 DNA, CDR3 protein. The D gene is left open where the match is weak. The size entry is marked missing in some rows and otherwise reads once, few, many or a size class.

>TRBJ2-2|.|TRBV7-2|.
TGTGCCAGCAGCTTAGATTTCGCCCCCGGAATCGGGGAGCTGTTTTTT
CASSLDFAPGIGELFF
>TRBJ2-5|TRBD2|TRBV5-1|few
TGCGCCAGCAGCTTACAAGCGGGGGCCCAAGAGACCCAGTACTTC
CASSLQAGAQETQYF
>TRBJ1-2|.|TRBV7-9|many
TGTGCCAGCAGCTTAGCCGGGTCTGGAGGCTACACCTTC
CASSLAGSGGYTF
>TRBJ2-2|TRBD1|TRBV11-3|many
TGTGCCAGCAGCTTACCCGGCAGGGGGTACGAGGAGCTGTTTTTT
CASSLPGRGYEELFF
>TRBJ1-6|.|TRBV2|.
TGTGCCAGCAGTGAGGGACGGTCCACGAATTCACCCCTCCACTTT
CASSEGRSTNSPLHF
>TRBJ1-5|.|TRBV20-1|many
TGCAGTGCTAGGACACCCCAAGGGCCCCAGCATTTT
CSARTPQGPQHF
>TRBJ1-4|.|TRBV20-1|many
TGCAGTGCCCGAGGGAATGAAAAACTGTTTTTT
CSARGNEKLFF
>TRBJ2-7|.|TRBV20-1|.
TGCAGTGCTCCCTCAACTGGGTACGAGCAGTACTTC
CSAPSTGYEQYF
>TRBJ2-3|.|TRBV5-1|many
TGCGCCAGCAGCTTGGGTCAAGGGGTCGATCAACCAGATACGCAGTATTTT
CASSLGQGVDQPDTQYF
>TRBJ1-6|.|TRBV12-3/TRBV12-4|few
TGTGCCAGCACCCCTTCGGGGGCCAATTCACCCCTCCACTTT
CASTPSGANSPLHF
>TRBJ1-1|TRBD1|TRBV9|many
TGTGCCAGCAGCGTTGGGACAGCCATTATGAACACTGAAGCTTTCTTT
CASSVGTAIMNTEAFF
>TRBJ2-1|.|TRBV19|.
TGTGCCAGTAGTATCAGCAACATCTACAATGAGCAGTTCTTC
CASSISNIYNEQFF
>TRBJ2-3|.|TRBV3-1|.
TGTGCCAGCAGCCAAGATATCGGGGCAGATACGCAGTATTTT
CASSQDIGADTQYF
>TRBJ2-5|.|TRBV13|many
TGTGCCAGCAGCTACAAAGACACAGAGACCCAGTACTTC
CASSYKDTETQYF